What follows are 14 T cell receptor beta chains derived from one specimen sequenced in a study of T cell responses to AZD1222 COVID-19 vaccine. Some clones are missing from TCRdb's copy, which holds only in-frame ones; the method was immunoSEQ multiplex PCR. The table includes over 120,000 clones, around 94% detected once. Material: peripheral blood, obtained after recovery from COVID-19. All receptors derive from an adult who had recovered from COVID-19.

This clone appeared once. This rearrangement joins TRBV6-5 to TRBJ2-3; D might be TRBD1 (5 bases). Looked up from germline, CDR1 is MNHEY and CDR2 is SVGAGI. Trimming removed 2 bases at V and 6 bases at J, with 18 bases between. This CDR3 contains 16 residues. The CDR3 loop reads CASSYLVPQGQDTQYF. In DNA, the CDR3 is TGTGCCAGCAGTTACCTCGTCCCGCAGGGCCAGGATACGCAGTATTTT.

V gene TRBV11-1 combines with J gene TRBJ2-3; tentatively, D is TRBD2 (5 bases). The CDR3 is 16 amino acids. Germline CDR1 SGHAT, CDR2 FQDESV (reference sequence). V lost 5 bases and J 3 bases, leaving 18 bases between the germline ends. CDR3 region: CASSIDKLRETDTQYF. The CDR3 DNA follows: TGTGCCAGCAGCATAGACAAGCTAAGGGAGACAGATACGCAGTATTTT.

The V and J genes are TRBV7-9 and TRBJ2-7, with TRBD2 matching 10 bases. Trimming removed 3 bases from V and 5 bases from J; junction bases left unmatched: 7. The V gene's germline CDR1 is SEHNR and CDR2 FQNEAQ (reference sequence). There are 15 residues in the CDR3. CDR3 residues: CASSFSLAGVNEQYF. In DNA form, the CDR3 reads TGTGCCAGCAGCTTCTCGCTAGCGGGAGTGAACGAGCAGTACTTC.

The V gene is TRBV5-1, the J gene TRBJ2-5, with TRBD2 identical over 8 bases. J lost 5 bases, V lost 0 bases, and 6 bases had no gene match. Per the germline V gene, CDR1 is SGHRS and CDR2 is YFSETQ. CDR3 size: 15 residues. The CDR3 protein is CASSLETSGGETQYF. CDR3 DNA sequence: TGCGCCAGCAGCTTGGAAACTAGCGGAGGGGAGACCCAGTACTTC.

This chain joins TRBV27 and TRBJ1-2; possible D gene TRBD1, 6 bases. The V end was cut by 5 bases, the J end by 4 bases, with 14 bases between. Germline V gives CDR1 MNHEY, CDR2 SMNVEV (reference sequence). The CDR3 has 14 amino acids. The CDR3 DNA reads as TGTGCCAGCAGTCCGAACGACAGGCTCTATGGCTACACCTTC. As protein: CASSPNDRLYGYTF.

V is TRBV7-3 and J is TRBJ2-3; D might be TRBD1 (6 bases). The germline V gene has CDR1 SGHTA and CDR2 FQGTGA. The CDR3 loop spans 14 amino acids. The V and J ends lost 6 bases and 0 bases respectively, with 10 bases between them. Written as DNA, the CDR3 is TGTGCCAGCAGGACCGGACAGAGCACAGATACGCAGTATTTT. Protein sequence: CASRTGQSTDTQYF.

The chain is built from TRBV6-5 and TRBJ1-3, with 8 nucleotides matching TRBD1. V shed 5 bases, J shed 6 bases, and the junction held 9 bases outside the gene matches. Germline V gene lookup returns CDR1 MNHEY and CDR2 SVGAGI. The CDR3 has 15 residues. The CDR3 sequence: CASSLPRGPENTIYF. The CDR3 coding sequence is TGTGCCAGCAGTCTACCCAGGGGGCCTGAAAACACCATATATTTT.

This sequence joins TRBV9 and TRBJ2-3; the match to TRBD2 covers 7 bases. J lost 6 bases, V lost 0 bases, and 10 bases had no gene match. This CDR3 is built from 16 residues. Germline CDR1 and CDR2: SGDLS and YYNGEE. The CDR3 reads CASSVVGGGPGDTQYF. The CDR3 coding sequence is TGTGCCAGCAGCGTAGTTGGGGGAGGGCCAGGGGATACGCAGTATTTT.

J is TRBJ1-2 and V is TRBV18; D ambiguous. This CDR3 is 13 amino acids long. Germline-derived CDR1 and CDR2 are KGHSH and LQKENI. V lost 3 bases and J lost 4, with 9 bases in between. The CDR3 DNA is TGTGCCAGCTCACCCGGCCTGAGCTATGGCTACACCTTC. Protein sequence: CASSPGLSYGYTF.

V usage is TRBV12-3 or TRBV12-4 and J usage is TRBJ2-2; D unresolved. V was pared by 7 bases and J by 1 base, with 7 bases between. This CDR3 spans 13 amino acids. The CDR3 sequence is CASNSRNTGELFF. In DNA form, the CDR3 reads TGTGCCAGCAATTCGAGGAACACCGGGGAGCTGTTTTTT.

This chain uses TRBV6-1 with TRBJ2-3; 8 positions match TRBD2. V dropped 0 bases and J dropped 4; count of bases not matched to a gene: 12. The CDR3 totals 18 residues. CDR1 MNHNS and CDR2 SASEGT come from the germline V gene. The DNA of the CDR3 is TGTGCCAGCAGTGAAGCCGGGCAAGTAGCGGGATTTCCAGATACGCAGTATTTT. Amino acid sequence: CASSEAGQVAGFPDTQYF.

This chain connects TRBV2 to TRBJ2-2; 7 bases are a match to TRBD1. The CDR3 totals 13 residues. Germline V gene sequence: CDR1 SNHLY, CDR2 FYNNEI. Trimming took 5 bases from V and 5 from J; bases not matched to a gene: 2. The CDR3, as DNA: TGTGCCAGCAGTCCCAGGGGGACCGGGGAGCTGTTTTTT. It specifies CASSPRGTGELFF.

This rearrangement joins TRBV27 to TRBJ1-2; possible D gene TRBD1, 5 bases. This CDR3 comprises 16 residues. V dropped 0 bases and J dropped 5 bases, with 16 bases sitting between them. CDR1 and CDR2 (germline): MNHEY, SMNVEV (reference sequence). CDR3 bases: TGTGCCAGCAGTTTATCCGGCAGGGTCCAATCATATGGCTACACCTTC. It is translated as CASSLSGRVQSYGYTF.

The genes are TRBV29-1 and TRBJ1-1; 9 nucleotides agree with TRBD1. The germline V gene encodes CDR1 SQVTM and CDR2 ANQGSEA. The CDR3 sequence is 16 residues long. Trimming took 3 bases from V and 1 from J; bases not matched to a gene: 9. The CDR3 loop reads CSVEARQGVANTEAFF. CDR3 in DNA: TGCAGCGTTGAGGCCCGACAGGGGGTAGCGAACACTGAAGCTTTCTTT. The full variable domain, with the rest looked up from reference TRBV29-1 and TRBJ1-1, is SAVISQKPSRDICQRGTSLTIQCQVDSQVTMMFWYRQQPGQSLTLIATANQGSEATYESGFVIDKFPISRPNLTFSTLTVSNMSPEDSSIYLCSVEARQGVANTEAFFGQGTRLTVV.